The clone carrying this TCR beta chain was observed many times. The antigen remains unidentified. The sample is drawn from a study of identical twins. In TCRdb, the 5' RACE reads were re-called with MiXCR into one record per CDR3 protein. Of about 550,000 distinct CDR3 sequences listed, approximately 20% are singletons. Study findings and constraints: Alpha sequences out of frame and shared by twins had excess low generation probability.

CDR1 LGHNA and CDR2 YNFKEQ come from the germline V gene. The CDR3 is 16 amino acids. The germline V and J ends were trimmed by 0 bases and 2 bases, with 13 bases remaining between them. These sequences were also reported in another study, on yellow fever vaccine responses in identical twins.

The genes are TRBV4-2 and TRBJ1-1, with D uncertain. The material sequenced was CD4+ T cells sorted from blood. This TCR was recovered from a woman under 30 in good health. The CDR3 here is CASSQDLRIPNTEAFF. The CDR3 DNA sequence: TGTGCCAGCAGCCAAGATCTCCGGATCCCTAACACTGAAGCTTTCTTT.